This T cell receptor (beta chain) was observed in a study of patients and donors after allogeneic stem cell transplantation. This clonotype was counted only a few times. The CDR3 runs to 15 residues. CDR1 SGHRS and CDR2 YFSETQ come from the germline V gene. V shed 4 bases and J shed 2 bases, with 13 bases lying between them. One entry per CDR3 protein, called by TCRdb with MiXCR from the RT-PCR reads. The sample lists around 160,000 distinct CDR3 sequences; approximately 30% were seen once. The sequenced material came from blood, either unsorted or a sorted T cell fraction (not recorded which). The chain employs TRBV5-1 and TRBJ1-5; D is uncertain. This receptor was obtained from a human donor who was either an allogeneic HSCT recipient or a stem cell or donor lymphocyte infusion donor (not recorded which). It is not recorded whose cells these are; they may come from a transplant donor. CDR3 residues: CASSPGSGGNQPQHF. In DNA, the CDR3 is TGCGCCAGCAGCCCCGGCTCTGGGGGCAATCAGCCCCAGCATTTT.